This TCR beta chain was recorded in a study of cytomegalovirus exposure and HLA in healthy donors (dated by TCRdb to 2016 to 2017). In terms of the full investigation: An earlier analysis of some 620 of the donors reported roughly 300 Gb of sequence data and 90 million to 120 million unique TCR beta sequences obtained from about 180 million T cells. An early release covering roughly 640 HLA-typed donors comprised about 290 gigabases of sequencing data and around 85 million unique TCR sequences. Among the roughly 400 genotyped donors, around 79% belonged to the genetic ancestry cluster associated with self-reported Caucasian donors. The study aimed to test whether cataloging public T cell receptors could reveal signatures of past pathogen exposure. The study used immunosequencing to profile the T cell repertoires of several hundred subjects and linked those repertoires to cytomegalovirus serostatus. Along with the approximately 620-subject first cohort, a separate validation cohort of over a hundred different subjects was used. High-throughput TCR immunosequencing, statistical association of individual TCRs with disease status, and machine learning were combined to predict cytomegalovirus infection status. A later analysis re-examined previously published TCR beta repertoires from 600 to 700 donors and added high-resolution HLA genotyping to investigate patterns of TCR occurrence. The later analysis used no new phenotypic data to find candidate immune exposures, relying instead on TCR beta sequences and their occurrence across donors. In an earlier analysis of roughly 540 of the donors, high-throughput TCR beta sequencing was used to judge whether each TCR beta V gene segment behaved as functional or pseudogenic. Alongside the repertoire data, information on donor age, sex, ethnicity and CMV serostatus was compiled. A later genetic analysis took genome-wide SNP genotypes for about three fifths of the roughly 700 donors and used that subset as a discovery cohort. All discovery cohort repertoires had been generated using a single sequencing platform. Class I and class II HLA loci were covered by the typing at four-digit resolution. The number of typed donors differed by locus: about 629-630 for A, B, C, DRB1 and DQB1; roughly 510 for DQA1; some 610 for DPA1; and around 490 for DPB1. A handful of DR-DQ haplotypes were handled as single units for association and clustering because linkage in the cohort was strong. Among 398 genotyped donors of the cohort, an average of approximately 200,000 unique TCR beta nucleotide sequences was sequenced per donor, of which 15% to 20% were non-productive.

Sequences LNHDA (CDR1) and SQIVND (CDR2) are obtained from the germline V gene (reference sequence). From the cysteine through the phenylalanine, the CDR3 covers 15 amino acids. CDR3 DNA is the only sequence kept; it has 45 bases, read in frame from the first base. V has 7 bases trimmed and J has 7 bases trimmed; junction bases matching no gene number 10. The investigation overall reported the following: Over 15 rarely observed V segments, including chromosome 9 orphons, were excluded from the earlier analysis of a few hundred of the donors because counts were too low. HLA typing was unavailable for some donors at each locus, so association tests used only the typed subset. Presence/absence analyses assumed roughly uniform sequencing depth across donors, an assumption that may not hold. According to a later analysis, TCR association rates differed among HLA loci, with DRB1 alleles showing the most associated TCRs and HLA-C alleles showing the fewest. Specific HLA alleles were associated with 18,000 or so TCR beta sequences at a false discovery rate of 0.05 in a later analysis. An association between a missense DCLRE1C variant and V-gene and J-gene trimming of TCR beta chains was found in a later genetic analysis and replicated in an independent cohort. For the cohort, immune exposure information was limited to CMV serostatus. A cluster of highly shared sequence variants was judged likely to be a technical artifact of the sequencing pipeline. Linkage disequilibrium might explain the correlated functional status among segregating V segments, but an unknown experimental factor could not be excluded. Most TCR sequences were observed very rarely across donors, whereas some public TCRs were present in many individuals. According to the authors, the approach could potentially be generalized to other disease states and immunological phenotypes. A further reported finding was that TCR beta sequences accurately predicted the HLA-A and HLA-B alleles for most subjects in the first cohort. The 87-base-pair reads could not distinguish some IMGT-functional V segments, including TRBV6-2 and TRBV6-3, so those segments were excluded. In both the original and validation cohorts, the classifier was reported to diagnose cytomegalovirus status with high specificity and sensitivity. According to a later analysis, parvovirus B19, influenza, CMV and Epstein-Barr virus appeared linked to several top co-occurrence clusters. The study gave a list of about 150 TCR beta chains associated with cytomegalovirus. According to a later genetic analysis, donors in an Asian-associated ancestry cluster had fewer N-insertions in productive TCRs than the approximately 710-donor mean. Only TCR beta chains were sequenced in this cohort, and the absence of alpha or paired-chain data limited detectable features. In a later analysis, most CMV-associated TCR beta chains were found to appear HLA-restricted, with HLA associations seemingly driven largely by CMV exposure. Broadly in line with IMGT annotations, most TCR beta V segments showed up in productive rearrangements about 87% or about 30% of the time in an earlier analysis of 450 to 750 of the donors. In vitro tests confirmed that a few of the cytomegalovirus-associated TCR beta chains recognize cytomegalovirus antigens. When HLA alleles, especially DR and DQ, strongly co-occurred, attributing TCR associations to individual alleles was difficult. A later analysis found that HLA-associated TCR beta chains were more clonally expanded and had lower generation probabilities than equally common non-associated chains.

Libraries came from the immunoSEQ multiplex PCR assay. A mixture of 60 forward primers for TCR Vbeta segments and 13 reverse primers for TCR Jbeta segments was used in the multiplex PCR. Amplification of the CDR3 region of rearranged TCR beta genes was performed with a multiplex PCR assay on genomic DNA. Amplified TCR beta libraries were sequenced as 87-base-pair reads on the Illumina HiSeq System. The authors processed their data as follows. A later analysis tallied approximately 87 million unique TCR beta chains across the 700 or so repertoires, and about 10 million of those chains were shared by two or more donors. To remove PCR and sequencing errors, raw reads were error-corrected and collapsed into unique sequences using a nearest-neighbor algorithm that merged closely related sequences. CDR3 sequences were aligned to IMGT reference sequences to assign V, D and J gene segments. For a sequence to be retained, a match of at least six nucleotides to both a V gene segment and a J gene segment was required. A rearrangement was called productive if the CDR3 had no stop codons and remained in frame with V and J, and every other rearrangement was called non-productive. CDR3 was defined by IMGT convention, running from the second conserved V-encoded cysteine to the conserved J-encoded phenylalanine. The earlier analysis of fewer than 750 of the donors excluded sequences that lacked an unambiguous match to a single V gene segment. An earlier analysis of about 600 of the donors called V segments functional above 56.7% productive rearrangements and segregating when the between-donor standard deviation exceeded 5%. To diagnose cytomegalovirus status from the catalog of TCR beta chain sequences, a statistical classification framework was built. A later analysis assigned V and J genes by comparing TCR nucleotide sequences with IMGT/GENE-DB human TR gene sequences. A later analysis assigned CDR3 sequences and most-parsimonious VDJ recombination scenarios with the TCRdist pipeline. In a later analysis, each TCR beta chain was defined by its CDR3 amino acid sequence together with its V-gene family, and reads lacking a unique V-gene family were excluded. In a later analysis, 450 to 600 highly shared, low-generation-probability nucleotide sequences were removed to address suspected cross-contamination and a sequencing artifact. A later analysis calculated a clonal expansion index for each public chain from normalized within-repertoire ranks of inferred template counts. In a later analysis, generation probabilities were computed using a VDJ recombination model fitted to out-of-frame rearrangements, and the results were checked against IGoR. A later analysis scored TCR-TCR, TCR-HLA and TCR-CMV co-occurrence with hypergeometric tests, applying a repertoire-size bias correction to TCR pairs. In a later analysis, false discovery rates were estimated by permuting HLA or CMV assignments 20 times. In a later analysis, co-occurring TCRs were grouped using DBSCAN, with TCRdist sequence similarity added in when clustering inside HLA-allele-positive subsets. Co-occurrence clustering excluded repertoires with fewer than 30,000 or more than 120,000 public chains, plus five with anomalous nucleotide sharing. Here the immuneACCESS table is served through TCRdb, limited to in-frame sequences with V and J called. Missing clones are a known gap in these copies; in checked studies unresolved V genes cover under half, and the rest lacks a known reason. Clone size and the V and J calls come from that table; the DNA yielded D and trimming. This sample's table lists fewer than 85,000 clones. The ten top clones hold 5% of the sample.

On this clone: Its antigen is unknown.

The cohort comprised some 680 healthy bone marrow donors. At the time of sampling, every cohort member was nominally healthy, though immune exposures that went unrecorded were likely present. The donor tested CMV seropositive and was one of the 289 seropositive cohort members. A peripheral blood sample was collected from each donor, and TCR beta sequencing was performed on peripheral blood mononuclear cells. Genomic DNA was extracted from the blood cell samples with the Qiagen DNeasy Blood Extraction Kit. Sequences were obtained from PBMCs. The V gene is TRBV19 and the J gene is TRBJ2-1; 10 junctional bases match TRBD2. The clonotype originates from a woman between 35 and 50 years old in good health and CMV-seropositive. The CDR3 region reads CASTQLAGLENEQFF. At the DNA level, the sequence is TGTGCCAGTACCCAACTAGCGGGGCTTGAGAATGAGCAGTTCTTC.